Reported below is one T cell receptor (beta chain). The antigen is undetermined. TCRdb keeps only in-frame clones here, not all; method: immunoSEQ multiplex PCR. The sample lists 300,000 to 400,000 clones, roughly 90% occurring once. V shed 0 bases and J 6 bases; nucleotides not matched to a gene: 3. Germline assignment: CDR1 MNHNS and CDR2 SASEGT. The CDR3 contains 15 residues. The sample comes from a study of cytomegalovirus exposure and HLA in healthy donors. The overall study: It was reported in a later analysis that the 120 validation repertoires used the same platform as the 666 first-cohort repertoires. Whole-study results and caveats: According to the study, some 160 TCR beta chains were cytomegalovirus-associated. Cytomegalovirus status, reportedly, was diagnosed with high specificity and sensitivity by the classifier.

The chain uses TRBV6-1 and TRBJ2-7, with 12 bases lining up with TRBD1. The source of this sequence is a young woman in good health and CMV-seronegative. Sequencing input: PBMCs. CDR3 loop: CASSEAGTGGSEQYF. The DNA of the CDR3 is TGTGCCAGCAGTGAAGCGGGGACAGGGGGCTCCGAGCAGTACTTC.